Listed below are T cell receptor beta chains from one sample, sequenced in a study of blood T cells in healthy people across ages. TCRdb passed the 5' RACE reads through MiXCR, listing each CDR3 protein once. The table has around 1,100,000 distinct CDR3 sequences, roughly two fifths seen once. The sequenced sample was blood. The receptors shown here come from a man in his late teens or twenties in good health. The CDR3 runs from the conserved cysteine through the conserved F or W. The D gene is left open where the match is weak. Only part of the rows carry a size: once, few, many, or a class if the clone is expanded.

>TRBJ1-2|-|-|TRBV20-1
TGCAGTGCTTATGCGTGGGATGGCTACACCTTC
CSAYAWDGYTF
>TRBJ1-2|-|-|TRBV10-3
TGTGCCATCAGGAAACAGGGAGGGGGCTATGGCTACACCTTC
CAIRKQGGGYGYTF
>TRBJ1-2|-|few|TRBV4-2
TGTGCCAGTCTTGACCCGGGCATGAATTATGGCTACACCTTC
CASLDPGMNYGYTF
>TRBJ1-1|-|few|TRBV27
TGTGCCAGCAGTTTATGGCAGGGTGACACTGAAGCTTTCTTT
CASSLWQGDTEAFF
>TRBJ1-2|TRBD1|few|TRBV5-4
TGTGCCAGCAGCCCGCCGGGACAGGGGGCGCGAATTAACTATGGCTACACCTTC
CASSPPGQGARINYGYTF
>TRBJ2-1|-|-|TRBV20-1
TGCAGTGCTAGGTCCCCGAGCTCCTACAATGAGCAGTTCTTC
CSARSPSSYNEQFF
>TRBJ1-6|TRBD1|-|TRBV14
TGTGCCAGCAACCGGGACAGTCGTTCACCCCTCCACTTT
CASNRDSRSPLHF
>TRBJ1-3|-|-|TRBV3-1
TGTGCCAGCAGCCAAGGCCCCGGGGGCGAAAACACCATATATTTT
CASSQGPGGENTIYF
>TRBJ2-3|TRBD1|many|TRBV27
TGTGCCAGCAGTCCTTCTCGCACAGGGGGAACAGATACGCAGTATTTT
CASSPSRTGGTDTQYF
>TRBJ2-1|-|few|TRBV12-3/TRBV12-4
TGTGCCAGCAGTTCAGGGGAACGCTCCTACAATGAGCAGTTCTTC
CASSSGERSYNEQFF
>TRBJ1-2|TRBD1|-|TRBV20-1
TGCAGTGCACTGACAGGGGCCGGGGGCTACACCTTC
CSALTGAGGYTF
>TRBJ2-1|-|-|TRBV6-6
TGTGCCAGCACTCCCTTAACGAACTATAACCGGGATGAGCAGTTCTTC
CASTPLTNYNRDEQFF
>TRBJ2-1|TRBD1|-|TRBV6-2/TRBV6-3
TGTGCCAGCAGTGATCAGGGGGTCGATGAGCAGTTCTTC
CASSDQGVDEQFF
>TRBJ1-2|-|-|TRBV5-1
TGCGCCAGCAGCTTGGAGTTAGGGACGGGCTACACCTTC
CASSLELGTGYTF
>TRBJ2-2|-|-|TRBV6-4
TGTGCCAGCAGTGAGAGTGGCGGCCTCAGCCCCGGGGAGCTGTTTTTT
CASSESGGLSPGELFF
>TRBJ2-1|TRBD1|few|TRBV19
TGTGCCAGTAGTACGGGACAGAAACACAATGAGCAGTTCTTC
CASSTGQKHNEQFF
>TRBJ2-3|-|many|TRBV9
TGTGCCAGCAGCGCTACCCGGGGTCGAGATACGCAGTATTTT
CASSATRGRDTQYF
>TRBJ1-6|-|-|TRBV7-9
TGTGCCAGCAGCTTAGGGATTACTTCACCCCTCCACTTT
CASSLGITSPLHF
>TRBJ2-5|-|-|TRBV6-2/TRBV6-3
TGTGCCAGCAGTTACGGGCAGGCCCAGTACTTC
CASSYGQAQYF
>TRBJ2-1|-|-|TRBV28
TGTGCCAGCATCACAAAAGGGGGTTCGTACAATGAGCAGTTCTTC
CASITKGGSYNEQFF
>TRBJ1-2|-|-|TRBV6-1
TGTGCCAGCAGCCTAAACCCGGGACAAATTCTTTTCGCGGCTTACACCTTC
CASSLNPGQILFAAYTF
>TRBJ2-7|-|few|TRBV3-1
TGTGCCAGCAGCCACCCGGACAAACAGCTCTACAATGAGCAGTACTTC
CASSHPDKQLYNEQYF
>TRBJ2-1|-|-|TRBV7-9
TGTGCCAGCAGCGGGACCGCACTCGAGCAGTTCTTC
CASSGTALEQFF
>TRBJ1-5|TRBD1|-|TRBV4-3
TGCGCCAGCAGCCAAGCGGCGGGACAGGGAAATCAGCCCCAGCATTTT
CASSQAAGQGNQPQHF
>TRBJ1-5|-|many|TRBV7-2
TGTGCCAGCAGCAAGGACGGGAATCAGCCCCAGCATTTT
CASSKDGNQPQHF
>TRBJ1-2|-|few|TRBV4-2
TGTGCCAGCAGCCAAGATACGACTGGAGAGAGGGGCTACACCTTC
CASSQDTTGERGYTF
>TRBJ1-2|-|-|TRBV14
TGTGCCAGCAGCCTAGGGGATGGCTATGGCTACACCTTC
CASSLGDGYGYTF
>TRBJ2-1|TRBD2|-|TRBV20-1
TGCAGTGCTAGTTTCAGCGGGGGGGCAAGTGAGCAGTTCTTC
CSASFSGGASEQFF
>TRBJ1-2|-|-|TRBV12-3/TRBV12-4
TGTGCCAGCAGTTTTGGGAACAACGGACGCTACACCTTC
CASSFGNNGRYTF
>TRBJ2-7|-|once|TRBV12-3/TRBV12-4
TGTGCCAGCAGTTTAGCGGCCGGGGTCGAGCAGTACTTC
CASSLAAGVEQYF
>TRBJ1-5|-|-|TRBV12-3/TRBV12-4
TGTGCCAGCAGTTTAACGACAGCTTTAAGCAATCAGCCCCAGCATTTT
CASSLTTALSNQPQHF
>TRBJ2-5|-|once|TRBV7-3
TGTGCCAGCAGCTTAATTAGTAACTTCCCCGACAGACAAGAGACCCAGTACTTC
CASSLISNFPDRQETQYF
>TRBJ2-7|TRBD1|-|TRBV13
TGTGCCAGCTCCGGGACAGGGACCTACGAGCAGTACTTC
CASSGTGTYEQYF